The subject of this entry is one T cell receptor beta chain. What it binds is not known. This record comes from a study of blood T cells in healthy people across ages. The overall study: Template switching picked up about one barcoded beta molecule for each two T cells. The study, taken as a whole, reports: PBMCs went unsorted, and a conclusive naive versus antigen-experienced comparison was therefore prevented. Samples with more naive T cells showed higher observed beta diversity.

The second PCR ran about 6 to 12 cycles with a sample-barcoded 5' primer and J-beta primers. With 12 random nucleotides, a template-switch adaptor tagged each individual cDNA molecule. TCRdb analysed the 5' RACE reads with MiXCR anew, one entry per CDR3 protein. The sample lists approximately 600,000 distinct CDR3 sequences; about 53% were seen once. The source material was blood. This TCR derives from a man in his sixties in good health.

CDR3 residues: CASSYPSRGDGYTF. CDR3 bases: TGCGCCAGCAGCTACCCAAGCAGGGGGGATGGCTACACCTTC. The chain combines TRBV4-1 with TRBJ1-2; 7 positions agree with TRBD1. The CDR3 runs to 14 residues. Trimming removed 5 bases from V and 6 bases from J; junction bases left unmatched: 9. In germline, CDR1 is MGHRA, CDR2 YSYEKL.